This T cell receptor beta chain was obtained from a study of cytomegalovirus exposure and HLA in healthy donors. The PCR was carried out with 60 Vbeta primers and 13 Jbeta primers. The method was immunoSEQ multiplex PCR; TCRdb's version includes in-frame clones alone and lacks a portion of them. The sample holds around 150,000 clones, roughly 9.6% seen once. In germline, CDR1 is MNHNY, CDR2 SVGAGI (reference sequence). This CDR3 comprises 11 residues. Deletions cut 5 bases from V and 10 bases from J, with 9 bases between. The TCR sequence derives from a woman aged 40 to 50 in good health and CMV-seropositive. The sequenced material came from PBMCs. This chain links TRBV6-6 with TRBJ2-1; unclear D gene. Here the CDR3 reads CASSNPGEQFF. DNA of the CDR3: TGTGCCAGCAGTAACCCCGGGGAGCAGTTCTTC.